Listed below are T cell receptor beta chains from one sample, sequenced in a study of blood T cell repertoires in COVID-19. Clones were read by immunoSEQ multiplex PCR, and TCRdb kept only the in-frame ones, dropping some. In the table there are over 200,000 clones, around 85% of which are singletons. The sample consisted of peripheral blood. The source of these receptors is a human donor in a cohort sampled during active COVID-19. The CDR3 runs from the conserved cysteine through the conserved F or W. A D gene is named only where the DNA matches it firmly. For some rows the clone size is stated as once, few or many, or as a class when expanded; others skip it.

d_gene: NA
v_gene: TRBV9
j_gene: TRBJ1-4
abundance: NA
CDR3aa: CASSVGTGEGWSEKLFF
CDR3nt: TGTGCCAGCAGCGTAGGAACTGGGGAGGGGTGGAGTGAAAAACTGTTTTTT

d_gene: NA
v_gene: TRBV3-1/TRBV3-2
j_gene: TRBJ1-1
abundance: NA
CDR3aa: CASSQDGWGERTEAFF
CDR3nt: TGTGCCAGCAGCCAAGATGGGTGGGGGGAACGCACTGAAGCTTTCTTT

d_gene: NA
v_gene: TRBV29-1
j_gene: TRBJ1-2
abundance: NA
CDR3aa: CSAGPVPHYGYTF
CDR3nt: TGCAGCGCGGGACCAGTTCCACACTATGGCTACACCTTC

d_gene: NA
v_gene: TRBV28
j_gene: TRBJ2-3
abundance: NA
CDR3aa: CASSLGGRSGDTQYF
CDR3nt: TGTGCCAGCAGTTTAGGGGGCAGGTCGGGAGATACGCAGTATTTT

d_gene: TRBD2
v_gene: TRBV9
j_gene: TRBJ2-2
abundance: NA
CDR3aa: CASSGIAGESGELFF
CDR3nt: TGTGCCAGCAGCGGAATAGCGGGAGAATCCGGGGAGCTGTTTTTT

d_gene: NA
v_gene: TRBV28
j_gene: TRBJ2-7
abundance: NA
CDR3aa: CASSFSSYEQYF
CDR3nt: TGTGCCAGCAGTTTCAGCTCCTACGAGCAGTACTTC

d_gene: NA
v_gene: TRBV20-1
j_gene: TRBJ1-1
abundance: NA
CDR3aa: CSASGRGLTEAFF
CDR3nt: TGCAGTGCTAGTGGGCGGGGATTGACTGAAGCTTTCTTT

d_gene: NA
v_gene: TRBV5-1
j_gene: TRBJ1-6
abundance: NA
CDR3aa: CASSSATAYNSPLHF
CDR3nt: TGCGCCAGCAGCTCGGCGACAGCCTATAATTCACCCCTCCACTTT

d_gene: NA
v_gene: TRBV24-1
j_gene: TRBJ1-1
abundance: NA
CDR3aa: CATSGGLGNTEAFF
CDR3nt: TGTGCCACCAGTGGCGGCCTGGGGAACACTGAAGCTTTCTTT

d_gene: TRBD1
v_gene: TRBV9
j_gene: TRBJ2-7
abundance: few
CDR3aa: CASSAGTGLFEQYF
CDR3nt: TGTGCCAGCAGCGCCGGGACAGGGCTTTTCGAGCAGTACTTC

d_gene: NA
v_gene: TRBV5-1
j_gene: TRBJ1-5
abundance: NA
CDR3aa: CASSYGGAMGNQPQHF
CDR3nt: TGCGCCAGCAGTTATGGAGGGGCGATGGGCAATCAGCCCCAGCATTTT

d_gene: NA
v_gene: TRBV5-4
j_gene: TRBJ2-7
abundance: NA
CDR3aa: CASSLAPGKGEQYF
CDR3nt: TGTGCCAGCAGCTTGGCCCCGGGGAAGGGAGAGCAGTACTTC

d_gene: TRBD2
v_gene: TRBV28
j_gene: TRBJ2-3
abundance: once
CDR3aa: CASRPTSGLTQYF
CDR3nt: TGTGCCAGCAGACCGACTAGCGGGCTCACGCAGTATTTT

d_gene: NA
v_gene: TRBV21-1
j_gene: TRBJ1-2
abundance: NA
CDR3aa: CASRCGAGRNSF
CDR3nt: TGTGCCAGCAGGTGCGGGGCGGGGAGGAACTCCTTC

d_gene: NA
v_gene: TRBV30
j_gene: TRBJ1-4
abundance: NA
CDR3aa: CAATPGQINEKLFF
CDR3nt: TGTGCCGCTACCCCAGGGCAGATTAATGAAAAACTGTTTTTT

d_gene: NA
v_gene: TRBV6-1
j_gene: TRBJ1-5
abundance: NA
CDR3aa: CASSEAPGPNQPQHF
CDR3nt: TGTGCCAGCAGTGAAGCTCCAGGGCCCAATCAGCCCCAGCATTTT

d_gene: NA
v_gene: TRBV7-2
j_gene: TRBJ2-3
abundance: NA
CDR3aa: CASSSLEAPLSTDTQYF
CDR3nt: TGTGCCAGCAGCTCCTTGGAGGCACCACTTAGCACAGATACGCAGTATTTT

d_gene: NA
v_gene: TRBV3-1/TRBV3-2
j_gene: TRBJ2-1
abundance: NA
CDR3aa: CASSLPGLLYNEQFF
CDR3nt: TGTGCCAGCAGTCTACCGGGACTTCTGTACAATGAGCAGTTCTTC

d_gene: TRBD1
v_gene: TRBV4-3
j_gene: TRBJ1-2
abundance: NA
CDR3aa: CASSQDRQGVYGYTF
CDR3nt: TGCGCCAGCAGCCAAGATAGGCAGGGGGTCTATGGCTACACCTTC

d_gene: NA
v_gene: TRBV27
j_gene: TRBJ2-3
abundance: once
CDR3aa: CASSPRQRRSDTQYF
CDR3nt: TGTGCCAGCAGTCCCAGACAGAGACGGTCAGATACGCAGTATTTT

d_gene: NA
v_gene: TRBV9
j_gene: TRBJ1-4
abundance: NA
CDR3aa: CASSVGAFNEKLFF
CDR3nt: TGTGCCAGCAGCGTAGGGGCCTTTAATGAAAAACTGTTTTTT

d_gene: TRBD1
v_gene: TRBV6-2/TRBV6-3
j_gene: TRBJ2-1
abundance: NA
CDR3aa: CASSSGGSGGNEQFF
CDR3nt: TGTGCCAGCAGTTCAGGGGGCTCCGGAGGCAATGAGCAGTTCTTC

d_gene: NA
v_gene: TRBV11-3
j_gene: TRBJ1-5
abundance: NA
CDR3aa: CASSGGFEGRTSNQPQHF
CDR3nt: TGTGCCAGCAGCGGGGGGTTTGAGGGGCGAACGAGCAATCAGCCCCAGCATTTT

d_gene: NA
v_gene: TRBV5-1
j_gene: TRBJ1-5
abundance: NA
CDR3aa: CASSLTGSFGQPQHF
CDR3nt: TGCGCCAGCAGCTTAACAGGGAGTTTCGGTCAGCCCCAGCATTTT